This is a list of T cell receptor beta chains from one sample in a study of cytomegalovirus exposure and HLA in healthy donors. Profiled with immunoSEQ multiplex PCR; TCRdb holds only in-frame clones, not every one. The sample carries about 140,000 clones, about 75% recorded once. Sequencing was done on a sample of PBMCs. These receptors were obtained from a middle-aged man in good health and CMV-seronegative. Both conserved end residues are part of each CDR3. The order of the fields is CDR3 protein, J gene, V gene, D gene. The D gene is left open where the match is weak.

CASSIGASGGHNEQFF TRBJ2-1 TRBV19 TRBD2
CASSEQGVSTDTQYF TRBJ2-3 TRBV2 TRBD1
CASSLYRVNTEAFF TRBJ1-1 TRBV5-6 NA
CASSPWTGKNTEAFF TRBJ1-1 TRBV7-8 TRBD1
CASSYRDRRYGYTF TRBJ1-2 TRBV6-5 NA
CATRGGGVQPQHF TRBJ1-5 TRBV15 NA
CASSARGGDNAGGYTF TRBJ1-2 TRBV9 NA
CASSYDRAGYTF TRBJ1-2 TRBV11-2 TRBD1
CSVGVGLAGTGELFF TRBJ2-2 TRBV29-1 TRBD2
CASSPHRRGNSPLHF TRBJ1-6 TRBV28 NA
CASSQAPGGEVGYTF TRBJ1-2 TRBV4-3 TRBD1
CASSPLQNYGYTF TRBJ1-2 TRBV5-6 NA
CASSFTGRGTDTQYF TRBJ2-3 TRBV11-2 NA
CASSYTSGTSGPPIYEQYF TRBJ2-7 TRBV6-9 TRBD2
CASRQQGAVDSPLHF TRBJ1-6 TRBV4-2 TRBD1
CASSQDRGVAQETQYF TRBJ2-5 TRBV14 NA
CASSQSPKQGQGAPLHF TRBJ1-6 TRBV23-1 TRBD1
CASSLNAALEQYF TRBJ2-7 TRBV7-2 NA
CASNPVGGFLFF TRBJ2-1 TRBV5-4 NA
CASSQYPRGDRNTEAFF TRBJ1-1 TRBV4-1 NA
CSVWSVAGGDEQYF TRBJ2-7 TRBV29-1 TRBD1
CASSQDSRGGSETQYF TRBJ2-5 TRBV4-2 TRBD2
CASSTTGSGANVLTF TRBJ2-6 TRBV7-3 TRBD1
CSVFQYTEAFF TRBJ1-1 TRBV29-1 NA
CASSFGAGGVYEQYF TRBJ2-7 TRBV5-4 TRBD2
CASSGQTGPEAFF TRBJ1-1 TRBV2 TRBD1
CASSARYEQYF TRBJ2-7 TRBV14 NA
CASSKHPGPGGNTEAFF TRBJ1-1 TRBV7-2 NA
CASSLVGRGRDEQFF TRBJ2-1 TRBV7-2 NA
CASSMGQGNNEQFF TRBJ2-1 TRBV6-6 TRBD1
CASSISGQGFDTQYF TRBJ2-3 TRBV19 TRBD1
CASSLDRRPYGYTF TRBJ1-2 TRBV28 NA
CASSQAGGQPQHF TRBJ1-5 TRBV14 NA
CASSVEQGYEQYF NA TRBV6-1 NA
CASSVAGLKDKAFF TRBJ1-1 TRBV9 NA
CASSLRGTVEFSGNTIYF TRBJ1-3 TRBV5-8 NA
CASSIQGAVGYTF TRBJ1-2 TRBV5-4 TRBD1
CASSFESPSTDTQYF TRBJ2-3 TRBV5-1 NA
CASIPVCYGYTF TRBJ1-2 TRBV27 NA
CASSLGHSNQPQHF TRBJ1-5 TRBV11-2 NA